The source of this T cell receptor beta chain is a study of human T cells and chemical hapten exposure. The study, taken as a whole, reports: DPC sensitization produced no change in TCRs with frequency above 1 in 1000.

V was pared by 8 bases and J by 0 bases, with 8 bases between. The CDR3 extends over 12 amino acids. The time point denotes: pre-sensitization, week 0. Treatment indicated: therapeutic diphenylcyclopropenone sensitization with weekly scalp DPC. Unfractionated whole blood yielded the extracted total RNA. One entry per CDR3 protein, called by TCRdb with MiXCR from the RACE reads. This repertoire shows roughly 260,000 distinct CDR3 sequences, over 8% found once; its top ten account for 2% to 2.5%. This clonotype came up many times. Its antigen is unknown. The receptor was isolated from a woman aged 40 to 50 with alopecia areata. Some clones in this sample may be carry-over from other donors' samples. This sequence joins TRBV12-3 or TRBV12-4 and TRBJ2-7, with D perhaps TRBD2 (5 bases). The specimen was whole blood, collected in connection with sensitization to the hapten diphenylcyclopropenone (DPC). CDR3 sequence (DNA): TGTGCCAGCGCCGGGGTCTCCTACGAGCAGTACTTC. Its protein is CASAGVSYEQYF.